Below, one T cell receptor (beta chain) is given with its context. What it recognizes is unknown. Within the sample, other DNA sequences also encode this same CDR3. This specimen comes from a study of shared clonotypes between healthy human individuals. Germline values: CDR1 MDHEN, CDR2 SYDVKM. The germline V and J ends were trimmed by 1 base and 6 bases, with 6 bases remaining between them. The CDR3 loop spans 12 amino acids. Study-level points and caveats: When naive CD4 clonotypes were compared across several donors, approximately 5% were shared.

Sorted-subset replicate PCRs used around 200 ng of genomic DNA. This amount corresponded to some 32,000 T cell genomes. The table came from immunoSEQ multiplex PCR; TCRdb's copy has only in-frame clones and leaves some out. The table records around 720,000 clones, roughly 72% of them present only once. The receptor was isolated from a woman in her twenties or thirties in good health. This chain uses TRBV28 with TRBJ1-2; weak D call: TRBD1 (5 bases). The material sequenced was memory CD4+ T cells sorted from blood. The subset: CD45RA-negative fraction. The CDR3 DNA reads TGTGCCAGCAGTTTATCGGGGGATGGCTACACCTTC. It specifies CASSLSGDGYTF.